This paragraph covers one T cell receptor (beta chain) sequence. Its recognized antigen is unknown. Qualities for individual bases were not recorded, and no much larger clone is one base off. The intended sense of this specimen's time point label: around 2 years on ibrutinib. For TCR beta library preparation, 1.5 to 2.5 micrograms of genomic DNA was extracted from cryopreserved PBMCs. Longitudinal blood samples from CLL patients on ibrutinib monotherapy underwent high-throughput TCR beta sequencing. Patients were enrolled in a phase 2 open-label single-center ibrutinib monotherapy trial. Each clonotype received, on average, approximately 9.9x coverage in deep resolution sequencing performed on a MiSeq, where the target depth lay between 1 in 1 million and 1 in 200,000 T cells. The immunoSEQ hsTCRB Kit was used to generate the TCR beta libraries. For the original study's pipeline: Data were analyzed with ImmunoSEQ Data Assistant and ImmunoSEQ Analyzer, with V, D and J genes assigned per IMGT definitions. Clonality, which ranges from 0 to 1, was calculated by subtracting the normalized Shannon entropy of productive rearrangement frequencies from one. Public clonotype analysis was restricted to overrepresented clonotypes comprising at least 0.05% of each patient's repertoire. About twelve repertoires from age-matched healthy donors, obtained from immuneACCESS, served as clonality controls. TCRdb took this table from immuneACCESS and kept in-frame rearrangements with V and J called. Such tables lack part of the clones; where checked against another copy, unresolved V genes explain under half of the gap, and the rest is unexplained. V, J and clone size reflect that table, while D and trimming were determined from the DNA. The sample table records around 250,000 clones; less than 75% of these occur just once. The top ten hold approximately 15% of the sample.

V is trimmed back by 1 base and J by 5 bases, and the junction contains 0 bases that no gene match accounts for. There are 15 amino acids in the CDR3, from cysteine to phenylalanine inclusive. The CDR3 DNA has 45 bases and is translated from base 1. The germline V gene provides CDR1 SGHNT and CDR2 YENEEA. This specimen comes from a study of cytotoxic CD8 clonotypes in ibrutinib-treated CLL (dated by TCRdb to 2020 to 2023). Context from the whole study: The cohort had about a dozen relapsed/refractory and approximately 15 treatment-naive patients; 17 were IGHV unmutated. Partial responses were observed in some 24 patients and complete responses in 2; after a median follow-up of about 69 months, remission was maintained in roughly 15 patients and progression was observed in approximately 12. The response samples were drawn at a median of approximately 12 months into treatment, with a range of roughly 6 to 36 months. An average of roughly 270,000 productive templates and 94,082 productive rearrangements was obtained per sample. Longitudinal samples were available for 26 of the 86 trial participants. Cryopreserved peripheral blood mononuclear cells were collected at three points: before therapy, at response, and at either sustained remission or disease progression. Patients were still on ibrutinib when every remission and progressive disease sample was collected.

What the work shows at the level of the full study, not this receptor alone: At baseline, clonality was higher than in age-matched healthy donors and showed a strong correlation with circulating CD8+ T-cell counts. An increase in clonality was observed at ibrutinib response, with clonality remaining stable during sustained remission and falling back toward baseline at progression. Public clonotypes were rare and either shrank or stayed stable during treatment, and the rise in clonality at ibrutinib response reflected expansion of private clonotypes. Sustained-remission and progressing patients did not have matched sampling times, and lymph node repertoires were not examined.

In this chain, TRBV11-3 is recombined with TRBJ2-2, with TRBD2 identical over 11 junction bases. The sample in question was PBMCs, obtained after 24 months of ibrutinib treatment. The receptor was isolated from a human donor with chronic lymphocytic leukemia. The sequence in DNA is TGTGCCAGCAGCTTAGGACTAGCGGGAACCGGGGAGCTGTTTTTT. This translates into CASSLGLAGTGELFF.